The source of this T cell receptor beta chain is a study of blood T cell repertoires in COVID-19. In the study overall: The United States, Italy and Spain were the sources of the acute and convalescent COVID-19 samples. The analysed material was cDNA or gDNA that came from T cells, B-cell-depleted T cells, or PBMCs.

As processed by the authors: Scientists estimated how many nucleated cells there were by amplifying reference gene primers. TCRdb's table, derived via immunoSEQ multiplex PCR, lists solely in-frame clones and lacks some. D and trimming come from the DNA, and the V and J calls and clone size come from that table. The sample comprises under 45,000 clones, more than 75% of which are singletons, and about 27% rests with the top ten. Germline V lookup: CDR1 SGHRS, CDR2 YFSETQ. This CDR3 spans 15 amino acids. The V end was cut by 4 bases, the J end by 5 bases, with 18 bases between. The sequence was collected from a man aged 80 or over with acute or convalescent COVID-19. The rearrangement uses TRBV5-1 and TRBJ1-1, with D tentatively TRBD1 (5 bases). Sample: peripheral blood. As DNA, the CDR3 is TGCGCCAGCAGCCCGCCTTCGGGGGAGGGTACTGAAGCTTTCTTT. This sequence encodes CASSPPSGEGTEAFF. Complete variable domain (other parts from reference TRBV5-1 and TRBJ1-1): KAGVTQTPRYLIKTRGQQVTLSCSPISGHRSVSWYQQTPGQGLQFLFEYFSETQRNKGNFPGRFSGRQFSNSRSEMNVSTLELGDSALYLCASSPPSGEGTEAFFGQGTRLTVV.